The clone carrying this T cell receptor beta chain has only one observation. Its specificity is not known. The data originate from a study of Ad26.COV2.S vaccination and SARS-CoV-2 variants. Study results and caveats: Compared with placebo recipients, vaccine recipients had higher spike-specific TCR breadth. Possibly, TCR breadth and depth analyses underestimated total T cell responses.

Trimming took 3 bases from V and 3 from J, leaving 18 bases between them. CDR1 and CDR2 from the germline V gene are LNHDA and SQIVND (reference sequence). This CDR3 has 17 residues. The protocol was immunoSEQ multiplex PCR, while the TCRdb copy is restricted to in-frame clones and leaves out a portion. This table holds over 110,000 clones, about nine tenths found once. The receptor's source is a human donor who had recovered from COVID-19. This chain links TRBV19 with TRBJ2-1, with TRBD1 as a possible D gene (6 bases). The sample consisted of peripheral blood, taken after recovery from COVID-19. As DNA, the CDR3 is TGTGCCAGTAGTATTGGGTCAGGGGAAACCGGCTACAATGAGCAGTTCTTC. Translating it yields CASSIGSGETGYNEQFF.